This TCR beta chain was sequenced in a study of CD8+CD57+ T cells in acquired aplastic anemia. Study as a whole: DNA from sorted CD4+ and CD8+ cells averaged around 3.5 ug.

This clonotype was detected once. The germline gives CDR1 MNHNY, CDR2 SVGAGI (reference sequence). The V gene lost 6 bases and the J gene lost 3 bases, with 12 bases spanning the gap. The length of the CDR3 is 13 residues. Template material for TCR beta VDJ and CDR3 profiling consisted of genomic DNA. MiXCR, applied by TCRdb to the reads, yields one record per CDR3 protein. This sample has just over 400,000 distinct CDR3 sequences; around 68% occur once, and the top ten carry 3.5% to 4.5%. The receptor was isolated from a human donor in good health, serving as a control. Sequences were obtained from sorted CD4+, CD8+, or CD8+CD57+ T cells (not recorded which) from PBMCs. This chain links TRBV6-6 with TRBJ2-7; maybe TRBD1 (6 bases). The CDR3 loop reads CASRPGHGYEQYF. The CDR3 DNA is TGTGCCAGCAGACCGGGACACGGCTACGAGCAGTACTTC.